The next 24 T cell receptor beta chains were all read from a single sample in a study of cytomegalovirus exposure and HLA in healthy donors. Repertoires were generated with immunoSEQ multiplex PCR, while TCRdb's copy carries only in-frame clones and drops some. The table includes approximately 120,000 clones, 95% to 97% detected once. The sequencing sample was made of PBMCs. Receptors were obtained from a man between 18 and 29 years old in good health and CMV-seronegative.

The chain joins TRBV19 to TRBJ2-7, with TRBD2 matching over 9 bases. CDR1 and CDR2 from the germline V gene are LNHDA and SQIVND (reference sequence). The ends lost 3 bases at V and 7 bases at J; junction bases unmatched: 4. The CDR3 covers 13 residues. The CDR3 DNA reads TGTGCCAGTAGTATTGGGACTAGCAGTGAGCAGTACTTC. Amino acid sequence: CASSIGTSSEQYF. Using reference TRBV19 and TRBJ2-7 for the parts outside the CDR3, the full variable domain is DGGITQSPKYLFRKEGQNVTLSCEQNLNHDAMYWYRQDPGQGLRLIYYSQIVNDFQKGDIAEGYSVSREKKESFPLTVTSAQKNPTAFYLCASSIGTSSEQYFGPGTRLTVT.

The genes are TRBV5-1 and TRBJ1-2; the match to TRBD1 covers 11 bases. Per germline, CDR1 SGHRS and CDR2 YFSETQ. The J segment lost 6 bases and the V segment lost 4 bases, leaving 8 bases of the junction unmatched. The CDR3 is 15 residues long. CDR3 sequence reads: CASSARDRGLDGYTF. DNA for the CDR3: TGCGCCAGCAGCGCCAGGGACAGGGGGTTGGATGGCTACACCTTC.

The chain has TRBV4-2 and TRBJ2-6, with no clear D. The CDR3 runs to 19 residues. Trimming stripped 4 bases from V and 5 bases from J, with 24 bases between. Germline V CDR1 and CDR2: LGHNA, YNFKEQ. The CDR3 bases are TGTGCCAGCAGCCCCTCAGAGGCAGAGTCTCCTATGAGGGCCAACGTCCTGACTTTC. Translated, it gives CASSPSEAESPMRANVLTF.

The rearrangement uses TRBV2 and TRBJ2-7; 7 bases agree with TRBD2. Unmatched junction bases numbered 13, after V lost 8 bases and J lost 6 bases. The germline V gene has CDR1 SNHLY and CDR2 FYNNEI. There are 14 residues in the CDR3. The CDR3 nucleotides read TGTGCCAGCGTGTATAACGTAGCGGGTGCCGAGCAGTACTTC. This encodes CASVYNVAGAEQYF.

The V and J genes are TRBV9 and TRBJ2-1; TRBD2 matches 8 bases. Germline V lookup: CDR1 SGDLS, CDR2 YYNGEE. This CDR3 is 16 amino acids long. The junction had 12 bases not matched to a gene; V was cut back by 3 bases and J by 7 bases. In nucleotides, the CDR3 is TGTGCCAGCAGCGACCTCCCCGGGACTAGTGCTAATGAGCAGTTCTTC. It translates to CASSDLPGTSANEQFF.

The J gene is TRBJ2-3, the V gene TRBV10-3; TRBD1 aligns across 11 bases. CDR1 and CDR2 from the germline V gene are ENHRY and SYGVKD. V gave up 3 bases and J gave up 2 bases; unmatched junction bases: 10. The CDR3 is 18 amino acids. The CDR3 DNA sequence: TGTGCCATCAGTGACACGGACAGGGGGCCGTCGTACACAGATACGCAGTATTTT. This encodes CAISDTDRGPSYTDTQYF.

V usage is TRBV27 and J usage is TRBJ2-7; tentatively, D is TRBD1 (6 bases). CDR1 is MNHEY, CDR2 SMNVEV, per germline (reference sequence). The V end was cut by 4 bases, the J end by 3 bases, with 16 bases between. There are 15 residues in the CDR3. The CDR3 DNA is TGTGCCAGCAGTTATTCACAGGGTTCAAACTACGAGCAGTACTTC. Protein sequence: CASSYSQGSNYEQYF.

This chain joins TRBV28 and TRBJ2-1; D might be TRBD2 (7 bases). The CDR3 covers 19 residues. V lost 4 bases to trimming and J lost 0 bases, with 22 bases between them. The germline V gene has CDR1 MDHEN and CDR2 SYDVKM. The chain's CDR3 is CASSSLRGGRGSSYNEQFF. Written as DNA, the CDR3 is TGTGCCAGCAGTTCCCTTCGAGGTGGGAGGGGGAGCTCCTACAATGAGCAGTTCTTC. Full variable domain (outside the CDR3, taken from reference TRBV28 and TRBJ2-1): DVKVTQSSRYLVKRTGEKVFLECVQDMDHENMFWYRQDPGLGLRLIYFSYDVKMKEKGDIPEGYSVSREKKERFSLILESASTNQTSMYLCASSSLRGGRGSSYNEQFFGPGTRLTVL.

The chain combines TRBV4-3 with TRBJ1-2, with 8 positions matching TRBD1. This CDR3 has 19 residues. After removal of 0 bases from V and 2 bases from J, the junction contained 14 bases not matched to a gene. The germline V gene has CDR1 LGHNA and CDR2 YSLEER. In DNA form, the CDR3 reads TGCGCCAGCAGCCAAGATTCGGGGACAGGAAATCTATTAAACTATGGCTACACCTTC. Its protein is CASSQDSGTGNLLNYGYTF.

V and J are TRBV5-8 and TRBJ1-2, with TRBD1 as a possible D gene (6 bases). Germline V gives CDR1 SGHTS, CDR2 YDEGEE. The CDR3 runs 15 residues. Trimming shortened V by 4 bases and J by 4 bases, and 17 bases separated the two germline ends. CDR3 amino acids: CASSPPGPRGYGYTF. The CDR3 region has the DNA TGTGCCAGCAGCCCCCCGGGACCCAGGGGCTATGGCTACACCTTC.

This rearrangement joins TRBV18 to TRBJ2-1; 8 nucleotides align to TRBD2. J was trimmed by 4 bases and V by 2 bases; bases with no gene match: 4. This CDR3 region has 15 residues. Germline-derived CDR1 and CDR2 are KGHSH and LQKENI. The CDR3 DNA sequence: TGTGCCAGCTCACCAGCCGGGACTAGATACAATGAGCAGTTCTTC. As protein: CASSPAGTRYNEQFF.

The rearrangement uses TRBV5-8 and TRBJ1-5, with 7 bases that match TRBD1. In germline, CDR1 is SGHTS, CDR2 YDEGEE. The CDR3 extends over 14 amino acids. V dropped 6 bases and J dropped 2; count of bases not matched to a gene: 5. The CDR3 coding sequence is TGTGCCAGCACCAGGGGGGACGGCAATCAGCCCCAGCATTTT. Translating it yields CASTRGDGNQPQHF.

The V and J genes are TRBV7-2 and TRBJ1-1; D ambiguous. The germline gives CDR1 SGHTA, CDR2 FQGNSA. V was pared by 5 bases and J by 4 bases, with 11 bases between. This CDR3 spans 13 amino acids. CDR3 bases: TGTGCCAGCAGCCTACTCCTCGGCACTGAAGCTTTCTTT. Residues: CASSLLLGTEAFF. The complete variable domain, with remaining parts taken from reference TRBV7-2 and TRBJ1-1, reads GAGVSQSPSNKVTEKGKDVELRCDPISGHTALYWYRQSLGQGLEFLIYFQGNSAPDKSGLPSDRFSAERTGGSVSTLTIQRTQQEDSAVYLCASSLLLGTEAFFGQGTRLTVV.

This clone showed up just once. This chain joins TRBV6-1 and TRBJ1-5; weak D call: TRBD1 (5 bases). The CDR3 has 14 amino acids. The germline CDR1 and CDR2 sequences are MNHNS and SASEGT. Trimming cost V 4 bases and J 7 bases, with 14 bases left between them. CDR3 sequence (DNA): TGTGCCAGCAGTGCGCTCGGGGGTAGGCAGCCCCAGCATTTT. It translates to CASSALGGRQPQHF.

CDR3 sequence: CASSGQPRNTEAFF. In DNA, the CDR3 is TGTGCCAGCAGCGGACAGCCTCGGAACACTGAAGCTTTCTTT. This sequence joins TRBV9 and TRBJ1-1, with D tentatively TRBD1 (5 bases). The V gene lost 3 bases and the J gene lost 1 base, with 10 bases spanning the gap. Germline V gene lookup returns CDR1 SGDLS and CDR2 YYNGEE. This CDR3 region has 14 residues.

The chain links TRBV12-5 to TRBJ1-1, with D uncertain. Trimming left V 0 bases short and J 1 base short, with 9 bases between. The CDR3 spans 15 residues. CDR1 is LGHNT and CDR2 is FRNRAP in the germline V gene. CDR3 bases: TGTGCTAGTGGTTTGGTATTGGGCCAGAACACTGAAGCTTTCTTT. The encoded protein is CASGLVLGQNTEAFF. Full variable domain (rest looked up from reference TRBV12-5 and TRBJ1-1): DARVTQTPRHKVTEMGQEVTMRCQPILGHNTVFWYRQTMMQGLELLAYFRNRAPLDDSGMPKDRFSAEMPDATLATLKIQPSEPRDSAVYFCASGLVLGQNTEAFFGQGTRLTVV.

The rearrangement joins TRBV29-1 to TRBJ1-3; 9 bases map to TRBD1. From germline, CDR1 is SQVTM and CDR2 ANQGSEA. Losses at the gene ends were 7 bases for V and 4 bases for J; bases not matched to a gene: 8. The CDR3 length is 14 residues. Here the CDR3 DNA reads TGCAGCGCAACGGGACAGGGTGCCGGAAACACCATATATTTT. Protein sequence: CSATGQGAGNTIYF.

CDR3 region: CASSRGTSGSVYQETQYF. DNA of the CDR3: TGTGCCAGCAGCCGAGGGACTAGCGGGTCTGTGTACCAAGAGACCCAGTACTTC. The chain has TRBV7-3 and TRBJ2-5; 12 nucleotides align to TRBD2. V lost 5 bases, J lost 0 bases, and 10 bases stayed unmatched. Germline V gene data show CDR1 as SGHTA and CDR2 as FQGTGA. The CDR3 runs 18 residues.

The gene calls are TRBV4-1 and TRBJ1-2, with 9 bases lining up with TRBD1. This CDR3 has 19 residues. V was pared by 3 bases and J by 2 bases, with 16 bases of the junction left unmatched. The germline V gene has CDR1 MGHRA and CDR2 YSYEKL. As DNA, the CDR3 is TGCGCCAGCAGCCATACCGGGACAGGGAGATCGCTGGGAAACTATGGCTACACCTTC. Protein sequence: CASSHTGTGRSLGNYGYTF.

This CDR3 reads CASGLSPGLLVSEQYF. CDR3 DNA sequence: TGTGCTAGTGGTTTGTCGCCGGGTCTACTAGTTAGCGAGCAGTACTTC. The gene calls are TRBV12-5 and TRBJ2-7, with D possibly matching TRBD2 (5 bases). The CDR3 loop spans 16 amino acids. Trimming took off 2 bases at V and 6 bases at J, with 20 bases between the two ends. Germline CDR1 LGHNT, CDR2 FRNRAP.

This chain connects TRBV25-1 to TRBJ1-4; 7 bases match TRBD1. The V segment lost 5 bases and the J segment 4 bases; nucleotides outside the gene matches: 7. Germline V lookup: CDR1 MGHDK, CDR2 SYGVNS. The CDR3 sequence is 15 residues long. This chain's CDR3 is CASSTFDRVNEKLFF. The CDR3, as DNA: TGTGCCAGCAGTACCTTCGACAGGGTTAATGAAAAACTGTTTTTT. Full variable domain (rest looked up from reference TRBV25-1 and TRBJ1-4): EADIYQTPRYLVIGTGKKITLECSQTMGHDKMYWYQQDPGMELHLIHYSYGVNSTEKGDLSSESTVSRIRTEHFPLTLESARPSHTSQYLCASSTFDRVNEKLFFGSGTQLSVL.

The chain joins TRBV15 to TRBJ2-7, with 11 bases identical to TRBD2. V shed 0 bases, J shed 1 base, and the junction held 5 bases outside the gene matches. There are 17 residues in the CDR3. Germline assignment: CDR1 LNHNV and CDR2 YYDKDF (reference sequence). The CDR3 nucleotides are TGTGCCACCAGCAGAGATAGGACTAGCGGGTATTCCTACGAGCAGTACTTC. This translates into CATSRDRTSGYSYEQYF.

The chain uses TRBV29-1 and TRBJ2-3; 7 nucleotides agree with TRBD2. CDR1 is SQVTM and CDR2 is ANQGSEA in the germline V gene. The CDR3 sequence is 14 residues long. The V and J ends lost 7 bases and 1 base, in that order; junction bases with no gene match: 8. This CDR3 is CSGKQAGGTDTQYF. In DNA form, the CDR3 reads TGCAGCGGCAAACAGGCGGGGGGCACAGATACGCAGTATTTT.

This clone was seen a single time. The same CDR3 can be traced to other DNA sequences in this sample. The CDR3 sequence is CASSPRLAGDNEQFF. DNA of the CDR3: TGTGCCAGCAGCCCCCGACTAGCGGGAGACAATGAGCAGTTCTTC. V is TRBV7-2 and J is TRBJ2-1; 12 bases are shared with TRBD2. The trim removed 5 bases at V and 5 bases at J, leaving 4 bases unmatched. This CDR3 region has 15 residues. Germline CDR1 is SGHTA and CDR2 is FQGNSA.